This T cell receptor (beta chain) was identified in a study of T cells in Graves' hyperthyroidism and ophthalmopathy. Study details: Peripheral blood was collected at initial diagnosis, before any treatment.

This clonotype was observed at least ten times. Its antigen is unknown. Exclusion criteria comprised uncontrolled infection, other autoimmune disease, pregnancy or lactation. Germline CDR1 and CDR2: DFQATT and SNEGSKA (reference sequence). The CDR3 extends over 13 amino acids. V lost 0 bases and J lost 3, with 8 bases in between. There were TCR beta CDR3 regions amplified from RNA transcripts. HTBI primers were the set used in a first-round RT-PCR of the TCR CDR3. TCRdb re-derived calls from the multiplex PCR reads in MiXCR, one entry per CDR3 protein. The sample lists about 550,000 distinct CDR3 sequences, less than 25% occurring once. Overall study findings and caveats: Model-based prediction identified ophthalmopathy a median about 7 months prior to its onset.

Sequenced material: blood. This chain links TRBV20-1 with TRBJ1-2, with TRBD1 as a possible D gene (6 bases). The sequence was obtained from a man between 18 and 29 years old with Graves' hyperthyroidism. The CDR3 DNA reads TGCAGTGCTAGAGAGGCAGGGGACTATGGCTACACCTTC. Translated, it gives CSAREAGDYGYTF.